In this sample, the clone carrying this T cell receptor beta chain turned up many times. Its antigen remains unknown. The V gene end was trimmed by 2 bases and the J gene end by 5 bases; junction bases not matched to a gene: 2. The length of the CDR3 is 14 residues. CDR1 and CDR2 (germline): SGHVS, FNYEAQ. This entry is derived from a study of T cell repertoires in cytomegalovirus infection. Study information: The public TCR beta signatures pointed to both CMV infection and matching HLA type. Overall study findings and caveats: Carriers of CMV and the relevant HLA type were discriminated by public TCR beta frequency. Across the ex vivo response, the dominant clonotypes were HLA-C-restricted CMV-specific TCR beta clonotypes.

TCRdb re-analysed the reads in MiXCR, keeping a single row per CDR3 protein. Of approximately 110,000 distinct CDR3 sequences listed, around 10% were seen once; the top ten hold 31%. The sequence derives from a human donor in good health (CMV status not recorded). Some clones in this sample may be carry-over from other donors' samples. This sequence joins TRBV7-6 and TRBJ2-2; 7 bases agree with TRBD2. The sample consisted of PBMCs, sequenced either directly or after in vitro stimulation (not recorded which). The CDR3 region is CASSLWEGTGELFF. The CDR3 bases are TGTGCCAGCAGCTTATGGGAGGGAACCGGGGAGCTGTTTTTT.